This T cell receptor (beta chain) comes out of a study of radiation and T cells in renal cell carcinoma. Across the whole study: Nephrectomy followed 15 Gy stereotactic body radiation by 4 weeks. General observations from the study: Top tumor clonotypes rose in blood 2 weeks post-radiation, then contracted. Pretreatment tumor biopsies were lacking, so baseline clonotypes are unknown.

The repertoire was sequenced with immunoSEQ multiplex PCR; TCRdb's copy has only in-frame clones and lacks some. The sample records some 120,000 clones, roughly four fifths being singletons. As concerns this clone: The antigen remains undetermined.

Looked up from germline, CDR1 is MDHEN and CDR2 is SYDVKM. The V and J ends lost 5 bases and 1 base respectively, with 15 bases between them. The CDR3 length is 15 residues. Sample time point: baseline pretreatment blood. As to treatment: 15 Gy SBRT to primary tumor, nephrectomy 4 weeks later. The V and J genes are TRBV28 and TRBJ2-7; TRBD1 is a possible D gene (8 bases). This clonotype originated in a woman aged 55-70 years with renal cell carcinoma. The source material was blood, sampled from a patient whose treatment included radiotherapy and nephrectomy. CDR3 sequence (DNA): TGTGCCAGCAGTCCAACAGGGGGGGCTTCCTACGAGCAGTACTTC. Translated, it gives CASSPTGGASYEQYF. Full variable domain (outside the CDR3, taken from reference TRBV28 and TRBJ2-7): DVKVTQSSRYLVKRTGEKVFLECVQDMDHENMFWYRQDPGLGLRLIYFSYDVKMKEKGDIPEGYSVSREKKERFSLILESASTNQTSMYLCASSPTGGASYEQYFGPGTRLTVT.